Listed below are T cell receptor beta chains from one sample, sequenced in a study of PD-L1 blockade in urothelial cancer. TCRdb's copy holds only in-frame clones and misses some; the assay was immunoSEQ multiplex PCR. The data contain about 44,000 clones, around 80% of them seen just once; the ten biggest clones take up around 2.9%. This material consisted of PBMCs, taken around atezolizumab (anti-PD-L1) treatment. The receptors shown here come from a man between 65 and 85 years old with urothelial cancer. Each CDR3 is given with its conserved first and last residue. A D gene is named only where the DNA matches it firmly. The size field is filled for only some rows; it gives once, few, many or a size class.

D gene	V gene	J gene	clone size	CDR3 DNA	CDR3 protein
TRBD1	TRBV7-6	TRBJ2-1	-	TGTGCCAGCAGCTCCCGGGACAGTAACGATTACAATGAGCAGTTCTTC	CASSSRDSNDYNEQFF
-	TRBV6-5	TRBJ1-4	-	TGTGCCAGCAGTTACCGACAAGGCAGGAATGAAAAACTGTTTTTT	CASSYRQGRNEKLFF
TRBD1	TRBV7-9	TRBJ1-1	-	TGTGCCAGCAGCCCCGGACAGGGGCGCGTCAGTGAAGCTTTCTTT	CASSPGQGRVSEAFF
TRBD1	TRBV29-1	TRBJ2-4	-	TGCAGCGTTGAAACAGGGGGTGCCAAAAACATTCAGTACTTC	CSVETGGAKNIQYF
-	TRBV18	TRBJ1-3	-	TGTGCCAGCTCACTAACGGGGACCAGACAGGCAGCATTTGGAAACACCATATATTTT	CASSLTGTRQAAFGNTIYF
-	TRBV7-8	TRBJ2-7	-	TGTGCCAGCAGCCAACCAGATGCGGGACGCCGGACCTACGAGCAGTACTTC	CASSQPDAGRRTYEQYF
TRBD2	TRBV20-1	TRBJ2-1	once	TGCAGTGTTACCTTAGCGGGAGAGAAGTTCTTC	CSVTLAGEKFF
TRBD1	TRBV6-1	TRBJ2-6	-	TGTGCCAGCAGTGACACTTTTGGAGACAGGGGGACTGGGGCCAACGTCCTGACTTTC	CASSDTFGDRGTGANVLTF
TRBD2	TRBV4-3	TRBJ2-2	-	TGCGCCAGCGCCGGGACTACGAACACCGGGGAGCTGTTTTTT	CASAGTTNTGELFF
TRBD1	TRBV15	TRBJ1-1	-	TGTGCCACCAGCAGAGGGAGGACAGGGAAGCTCTCTGAAGCTTTCTTT	CATSRGRTGKLSEAFF
TRBD1	TRBV6-5	TRBJ1-4	-	TGTGCCAGCAGCCCCGGACAGGGAGGTGAAAAACTGTTTTTT	CASSPGQGGEKLFF
-	TRBV28	TRBJ2-1	-	TGTGCCAGCAGTTTTTGGGCCGGGGATGAGCAGTTCTTC	CASSFWAGDEQFF
-	TRBV5-1	TRBJ1-5	-	TGCGCCAGCAGCTTGAATGGGGCAGGTCAGCCCCAGCATTTT	CASSLNGAGQPQHF
-	TRBV7-9	TRBJ1-1	-	TGTGCCAGCAGCTTAGCGGCCGCGGGTAGCGGAACTGGGGCTTTCTTT	CASSLAAAGSGTGAFF
-	TRBV4-2	TRBJ2-1	-	TGTGCCAGCAGCCAAGTAAACAGGGAGAATGAGCAGTTCTTC	CASSQVNRENEQFF
-	TRBV6-5	TRBJ1-1	-	TGTGCCAGCAGCCGACCGGAGGGCACTGAAGCTTTCTTT	CASSRPEGTEAFF
-	TRBV27	TRBJ2-1	-	TGTGCCAGCAAGATCACCAGCGGTGCCTACAATGAGCAGTTCTTC	CASKITSGAYNEQFF
-	TRBV29-1	TRBJ2-7	-	TGCAGCGCGCGAGGCGGACAGTCCTACGAGCAGTACTTC	CSARGGQSYEQYF
TRBD2	TRBV27	TRBJ2-7	-	TGTGCCAGCAGTGCCCCACCCGAAGCGGGAGGGCATAACGAGCAGTACTTC	CASSAPPEAGGHNEQYF
TRBD2	TRBV30	TRBJ2-3	-	TGTGCCTGGAGTGTAACCGGGGGGACCTTCACAGATACGCAGTATTTT	CAWSVTGGTFTDTQYF
-	TRBV6-4	TRBJ2-3	-	TGTGCCAGCAGTGAGACAGCCCACACAGATACGCAGTATTTT	CASSETAHTDTQYF
-	TRBV5-4	TRBJ1-2	-	TGTGCCAGCAGCCCGGGACTCCCCGTGAACTATGGCTACACCTTC	CASSPGLPVNYGYTF
-	TRBV20-1	TRBJ2-7	-	TGCAGTGCCGGGTCTACCTACGAGCAGTACTTC	CSAGSTYEQYF
TRBD2	TRBV6-5	TRBJ2-5	-	TGTGCCAGCACTCCTCTCGGGGGGTCCGGGGAGACCCAGTACTTC	CASTPLGGSGETQYF
TRBD2	TRBV9	TRBJ2-3	-	TGTGCCAGCAGCCGGACTAGCGGGTTTAACACAGATACGCAGTATTTT	CASSRTSGFNTDTQYF
TRBD1	TRBV5-4	TRBJ1-6	few	TGTGCCAGCAGCAAGACAGGGGTGAACTCCTATAATTCACCCCTCCACTTT	CASSKTGVNSYNSPLHF
TRBD1	TRBV6-6	TRBJ2-3	-	TGTGCCAGCAGTTCGGGACAGGGGCGGGCAGATACGCAGTATTTT	CASSSGQGRADTQYF
TRBD2	TRBV28	TRBJ2-7	-	TGTGCCAGCAGTTTCTTCGGGGGGGAATCATACGAGCAGTACTTC	CASSFFGGESYEQYF
TRBD1	TRBV7-3	TRBJ1-2	-	TGTGCCAGCAGCTCGACAGGGGGTGACTATGGCTACACCTTC	CASSSTGGDYGYTF
-	TRBV27	TRBJ1-1	few	TGTGCCAGCAGTTTAGCGGAGGGGACTGAAGCTTTCTTT	CASSLAEGTEAFF
-	TRBV7-3	TRBJ2-1	-	TGTGCCAGCAGCTTAAGCGCCGGACAAAACAATGAGCAGTTCTTC	CASSLSAGQNNEQFF
-	TRBV29-1	TRBJ2-1	-	TGCAGCGTTGAAGATGAGCTTCCTCCCTACAATGAGCAGTTCTTC	CSVEDELPPYNEQFF
-	TRBV27	TRBJ2-1	-	TGTGCCAGCAGTTTAGATCGGGGGTACTACAATGAGCAGTTCTTC	CASSLDRGYYNEQFF
-	TRBV7-6	TRBJ2-7	-	TGTGCCAGCAGCTTAGGACCGGGGAGGTCCTACGAGCAGTACTTC	CASSLGPGRSYEQYF
TRBD1	TRBV13	TRBJ2-3	-	TGTGCCAGCAGCCCCAGACAGGGAAACACAGATACGCAGTATTTT	CASSPRQGNTDTQYF
TRBD2	TRBV6-1	TRBJ2-4	-	TGTGCCAGCAGTCGGACCGGGGGGGACATTCAGTACTTC	CASSRTGGDIQYF
TRBD1	TRBV28	TRBJ1-5	-	TGTGCCAGCAGCATTGACAGGGCGGGCCAGCCCCAGCATTTT	CASSIDRAGQPQHF
TRBD2	TRBV11-3	TRBJ2-2	-	TGTGCCAGCAGCTACGGACTAGCGGGAGGGACCGGGGAGCTGTTTTTT	CASSYGLAGGTGELFF
TRBD1	TRBV19	TRBJ1-5	-	TGTGCCAGTAGCACGACAGGGGGCAATCAGCCCCAGCATTTT	CASSTTGGNQPQHF
-	TRBV25-1	TRBJ2-7	-	TGTGCCAGCAGTGAAAGGAGCATGGGTCAGACCAAACGCCAGCAGTACTTC	CASSERSMGQTKRQQYF
TRBD1	TRBV19	TRBJ1-2	-	TGTGCCAGTAGTTTTGGACAGGGGAGGGACTATGGCTACACCTTC	CASSFGQGRDYGYTF
TRBD2	TRBV18	TRBJ2-1	once	TGTGCCAGCTCACTGAACTTAAATAGCGGGTCCTCCTACAATGAGCAGTTCTTC	CASSLNLNSGSSYNEQFF
-	TRBV5-1	TRBJ1-1	-	TGCGCCAGCAGTAGGGCTCCCGTCGAGGACAGAGCTGCGGGGAACACTGAAGCTTTCTTT	CASSRAPVEDRAAGNTEAFF
-	TRBV5-1	TRBJ1-3	-	TGCGCCAGCAGGCTGGAGGAGGCTGGAAACACCATATATTTT	CASRLEEAGNTIYF
-	TRBV6-1	TRBJ2-7	-	TGTGCCAGCCAAGACAATATCCACGAGCAGTACTTC	CASQDNIHEQYF
-	TRBV5-4	TRBJ1-2	once	TGTGCCAGCAGCCGTGCGGACAGTGTCAACTATGGCTACACCTTC	CASSRADSVNYGYTF
-	TRBV18	TRBJ1-2	-	TGTGCCAGCTCCCTCGATGGGGCGCCCTATGGCTACACCTTC	CASSLDGAPYGYTF
TRBD2	TRBV6-1	TRBJ2-1	-	TGTGCCAGCAGGACTAGCGGTCTAGGGTACAATGAGCAGTTCTTC	CASRTSGLGYNEQFF
TRBD1	TRBV7-2	TRBJ1-4	-	TGTGCCAGCAGTCGAGGGGGCAGTAATGAAAAACTGTTTTTT	CASSRGGSNEKLFF
-	TRBV5-1	TRBJ2-5	-	TGCGCCAGCAGCTTGGAGAGGGGGTTGCAAGAGACCCAGTACTTC	CASSLERGLQETQYF
-	TRBV29-1	TRBJ1-1	few	TGCAGCGCCACATACAGTGAAGCTTTCTTT	CSATYSEAFF
-	TRBV25-1	TRBJ1-5	-	TGTGCCAGCGGCACCATTGGCAATCAGCCCCAGCATTTT	CASGTIGNQPQHF